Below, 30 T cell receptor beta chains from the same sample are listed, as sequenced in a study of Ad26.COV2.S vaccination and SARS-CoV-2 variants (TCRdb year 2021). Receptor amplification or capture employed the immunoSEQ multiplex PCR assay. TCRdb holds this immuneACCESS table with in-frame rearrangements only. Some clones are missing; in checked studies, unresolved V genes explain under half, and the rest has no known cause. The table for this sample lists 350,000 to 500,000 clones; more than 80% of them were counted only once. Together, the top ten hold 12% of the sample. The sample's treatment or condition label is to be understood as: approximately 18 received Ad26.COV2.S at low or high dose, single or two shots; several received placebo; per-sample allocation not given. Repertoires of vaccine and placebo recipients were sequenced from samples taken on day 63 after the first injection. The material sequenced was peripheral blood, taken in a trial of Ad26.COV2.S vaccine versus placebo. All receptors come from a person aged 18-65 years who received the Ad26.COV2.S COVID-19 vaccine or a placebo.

Here the CDR3 reads CASSPLGYEQYF. The CDR3 bases are TGTGCCAGCAGCCCCCTTGGTTACGAGCAGTACTTC. This sequence joins TRBV7-2 and TRBJ2-7; no clear D. This CDR3 region has 12 residues. CDR1 is SGHTA and CDR2 is FQGNSA in the germline V gene. V was pared by 5 bases and J by 4 bases, with 9 bases between.

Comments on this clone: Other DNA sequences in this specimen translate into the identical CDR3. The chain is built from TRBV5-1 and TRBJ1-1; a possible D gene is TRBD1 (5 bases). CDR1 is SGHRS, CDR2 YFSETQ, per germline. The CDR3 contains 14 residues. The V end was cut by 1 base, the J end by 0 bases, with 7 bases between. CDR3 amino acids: CASSLTGMNTEAFF. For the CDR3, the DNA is TGCGCCAGCAGCTTGACAGGAATGAACACTGAAGCTTTCTTT.

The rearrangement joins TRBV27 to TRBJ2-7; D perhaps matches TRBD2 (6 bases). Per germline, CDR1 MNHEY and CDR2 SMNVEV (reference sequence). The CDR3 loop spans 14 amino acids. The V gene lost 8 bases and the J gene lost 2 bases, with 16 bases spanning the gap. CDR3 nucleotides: TGTGCCAGCCGAATTTGGGGGGAAGCCTACGAGCAGTACTTC. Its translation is CASRIWGEAYEQYF.

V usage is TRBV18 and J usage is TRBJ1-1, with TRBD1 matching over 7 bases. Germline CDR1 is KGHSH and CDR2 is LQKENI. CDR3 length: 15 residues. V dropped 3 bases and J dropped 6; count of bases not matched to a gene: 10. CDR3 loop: CASSPGTAMPSEAFF. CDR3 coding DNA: TGTGCCAGCTCACCCGGGACAGCTATGCCCTCTGAAGCTTTCTTT.

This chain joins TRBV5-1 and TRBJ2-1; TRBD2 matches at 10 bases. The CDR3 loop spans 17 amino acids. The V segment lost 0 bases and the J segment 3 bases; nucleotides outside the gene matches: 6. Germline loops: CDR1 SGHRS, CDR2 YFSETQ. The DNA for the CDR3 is TGCGCCAGCAGCTTGGGTCCTAGCGGGAGAGGCTACAATGAGCAGTTCTTC. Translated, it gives CASSLGPSGRGYNEQFF.

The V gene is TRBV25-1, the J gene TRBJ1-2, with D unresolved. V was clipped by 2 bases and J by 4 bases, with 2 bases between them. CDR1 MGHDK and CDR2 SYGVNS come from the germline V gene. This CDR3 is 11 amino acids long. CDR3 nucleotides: TGTGCCAGCAGTGAACTCTATGGCTACACCTTC. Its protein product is CASSELYGYTF.

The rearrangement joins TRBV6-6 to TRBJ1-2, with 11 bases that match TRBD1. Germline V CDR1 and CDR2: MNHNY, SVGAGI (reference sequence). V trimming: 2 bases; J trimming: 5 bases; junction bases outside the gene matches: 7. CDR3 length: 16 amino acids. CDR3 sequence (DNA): TGTGCCAGCAGTTACGTTGGACAGGGGGCCCATTATGGCTACACCTTC. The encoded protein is CASSYVGQGAHYGYTF.

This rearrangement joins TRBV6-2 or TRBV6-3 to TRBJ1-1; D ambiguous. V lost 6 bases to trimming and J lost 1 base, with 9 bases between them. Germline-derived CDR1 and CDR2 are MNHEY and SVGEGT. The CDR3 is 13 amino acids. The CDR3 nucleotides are TGTGCCAGCAGCCCAGGAGAGAACACTGAAGCTTTCTTT. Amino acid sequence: CASSPGENTEAFF.

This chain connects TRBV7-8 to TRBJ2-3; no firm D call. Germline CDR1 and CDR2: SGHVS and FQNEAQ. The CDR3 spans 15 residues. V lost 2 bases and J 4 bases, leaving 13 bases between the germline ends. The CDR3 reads CASSLSGSPPDTQYF. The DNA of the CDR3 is TGTGCCAGCAGCTTATCCGGGTCACCCCCAGATACGCAGTATTTT.

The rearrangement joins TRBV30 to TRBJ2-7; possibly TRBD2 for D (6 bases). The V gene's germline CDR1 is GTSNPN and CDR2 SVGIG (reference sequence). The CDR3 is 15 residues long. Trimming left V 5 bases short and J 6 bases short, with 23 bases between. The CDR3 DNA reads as TGTGCCTGGGGCGTAAGCGGCGGGGTCCCCTCCGAGCAGTACTTC. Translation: CAWGVSGGVPSEQYF.

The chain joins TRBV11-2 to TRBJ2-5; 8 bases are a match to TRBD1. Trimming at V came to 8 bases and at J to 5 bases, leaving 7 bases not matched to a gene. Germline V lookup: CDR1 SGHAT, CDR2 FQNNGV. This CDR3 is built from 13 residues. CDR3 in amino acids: CASANRGMETQYF. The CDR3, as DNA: TGTGCCAGCGCAAACAGGGGGATGGAGACCCAGTACTTC.

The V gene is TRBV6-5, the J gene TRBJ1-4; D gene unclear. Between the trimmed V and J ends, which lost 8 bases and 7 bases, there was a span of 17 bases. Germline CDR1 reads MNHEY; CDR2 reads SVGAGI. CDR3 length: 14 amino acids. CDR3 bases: TGTGCCAGCTGCAAATTTATGGGAGCTGAAAAACTGTTTTTT. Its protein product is CASCKFMGAEKLFF.

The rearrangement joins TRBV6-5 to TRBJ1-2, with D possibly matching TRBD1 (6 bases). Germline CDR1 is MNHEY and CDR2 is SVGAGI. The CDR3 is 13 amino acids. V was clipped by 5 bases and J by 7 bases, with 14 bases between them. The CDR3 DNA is TGTGCCAGCAGTCCGCAGGGGTCTGCTGGCTACACCTTC. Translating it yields CASSPQGSAGYTF.

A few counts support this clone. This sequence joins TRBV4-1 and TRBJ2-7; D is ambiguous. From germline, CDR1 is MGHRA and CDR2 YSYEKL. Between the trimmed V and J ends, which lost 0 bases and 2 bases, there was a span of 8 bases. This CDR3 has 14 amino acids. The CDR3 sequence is CASSQDLRTYEQYF. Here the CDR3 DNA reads TGCGCCAGCAGCCAAGATCTCCGGACCTACGAGCAGTACTTC.

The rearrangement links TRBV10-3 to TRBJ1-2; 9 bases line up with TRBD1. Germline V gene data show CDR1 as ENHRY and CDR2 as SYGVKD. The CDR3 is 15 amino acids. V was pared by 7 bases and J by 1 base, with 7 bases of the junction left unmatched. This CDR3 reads CAIKPGQGDNYGYTF. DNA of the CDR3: TGTGCCATCAAACCGGGACAGGGTGATAACTATGGCTACACCTTC.

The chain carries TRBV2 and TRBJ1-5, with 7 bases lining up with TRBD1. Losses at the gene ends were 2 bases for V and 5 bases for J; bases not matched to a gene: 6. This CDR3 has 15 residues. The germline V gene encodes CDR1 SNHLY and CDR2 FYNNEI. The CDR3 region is CASSERSGGDQPQHF. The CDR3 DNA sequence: TGTGCCAGCAGTGAAAGGTCAGGGGGGGATCAGCCCCAGCATTTT. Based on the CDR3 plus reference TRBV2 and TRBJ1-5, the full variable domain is EPEVTQTPSHQVTQMGQEVILRCVPISNHLYFYWYRQILGQKVEFLVSFYNNEISEKSEIFDDQFSVERPDGSNFTLKIRSTKLEDSAMYFCASSERSGGDQPQHFGDGTRLSIL.

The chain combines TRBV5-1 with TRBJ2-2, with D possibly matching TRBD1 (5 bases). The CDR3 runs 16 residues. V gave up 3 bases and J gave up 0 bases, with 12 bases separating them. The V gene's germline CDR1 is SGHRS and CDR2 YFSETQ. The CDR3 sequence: CASSSLTATNTGELFF. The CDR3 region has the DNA TGCGCCAGCAGCTCTTTGACAGCTACGAACACCGGGGAGCTGTTTTTT.

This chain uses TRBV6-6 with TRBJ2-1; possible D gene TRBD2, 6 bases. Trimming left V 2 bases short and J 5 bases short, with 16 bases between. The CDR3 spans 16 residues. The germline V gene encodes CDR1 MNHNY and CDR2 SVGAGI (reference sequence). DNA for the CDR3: TGTGCCAGCAGTTACGAACGGGAACGGAGGGACAATGAGCAGTTCTTC. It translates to CASSYERERRDNEQFF.

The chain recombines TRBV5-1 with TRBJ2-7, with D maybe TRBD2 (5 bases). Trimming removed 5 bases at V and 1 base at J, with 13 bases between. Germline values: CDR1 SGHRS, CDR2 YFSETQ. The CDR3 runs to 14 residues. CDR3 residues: CASRGSGPSYEQYF. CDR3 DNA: TGCGCCAGCAGAGGGAGCGGCCCATCCTACGAGCAGTACTTC.

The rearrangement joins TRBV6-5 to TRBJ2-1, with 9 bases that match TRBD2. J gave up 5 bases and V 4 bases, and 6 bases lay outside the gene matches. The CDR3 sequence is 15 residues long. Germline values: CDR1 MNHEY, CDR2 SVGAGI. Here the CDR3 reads CASSLAGVLHNEQFF. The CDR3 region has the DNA TGTGCCAGCAGTTTAGCGGGAGTCCTACACAATGAGCAGTTCTTC.

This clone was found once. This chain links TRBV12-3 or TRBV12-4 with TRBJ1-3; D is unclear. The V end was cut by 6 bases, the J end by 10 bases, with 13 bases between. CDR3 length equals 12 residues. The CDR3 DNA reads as TGTGCCAGCAGGTCATCTGGCGGGACCATATATTTT. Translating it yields CASRSSGGTIYF.

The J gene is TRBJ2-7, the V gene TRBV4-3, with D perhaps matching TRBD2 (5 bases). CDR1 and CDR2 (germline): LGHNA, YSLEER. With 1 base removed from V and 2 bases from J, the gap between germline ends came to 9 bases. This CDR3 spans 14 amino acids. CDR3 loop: CASSQGLTTYEQYF. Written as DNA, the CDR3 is TGCGCCAGCAGCCAAGGACTAACTACCTACGAGCAGTACTTC.

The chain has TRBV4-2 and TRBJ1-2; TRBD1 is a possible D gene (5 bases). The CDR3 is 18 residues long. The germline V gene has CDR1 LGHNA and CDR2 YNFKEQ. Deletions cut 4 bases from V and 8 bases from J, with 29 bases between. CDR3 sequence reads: CASSRDPGPRVSARGYTF. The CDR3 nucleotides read TGTGCCAGCAGCCGCGACCCGGGACCTAGAGTCTCGGCAAGGGGCTACACCTTC.

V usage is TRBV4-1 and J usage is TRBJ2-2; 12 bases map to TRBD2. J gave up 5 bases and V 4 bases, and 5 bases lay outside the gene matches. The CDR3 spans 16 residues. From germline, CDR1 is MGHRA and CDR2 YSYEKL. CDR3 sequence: CASSLATSGSTGELFF. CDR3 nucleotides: TGCGCCAGCAGCCTAGCGACTAGCGGGAGTACCGGGGAGCTGTTTTTT.

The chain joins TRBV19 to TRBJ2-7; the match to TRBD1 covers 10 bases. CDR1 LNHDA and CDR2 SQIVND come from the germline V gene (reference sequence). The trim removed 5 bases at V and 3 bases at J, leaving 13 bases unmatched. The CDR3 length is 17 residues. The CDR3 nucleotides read TGTGCCAGTAGTCCTATAACCTCCGGGACAGGGGACTACGAGCAGTACTTC. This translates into CASSPITSGTGDYEQYF.

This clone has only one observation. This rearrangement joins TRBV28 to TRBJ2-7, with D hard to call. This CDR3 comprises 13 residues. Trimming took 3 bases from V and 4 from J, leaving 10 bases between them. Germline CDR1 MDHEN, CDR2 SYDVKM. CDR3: CASSFSRGYEQYF. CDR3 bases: TGTGCCAGCAGTTTTTCGAGAGGATACGAGCAGTACTTC.

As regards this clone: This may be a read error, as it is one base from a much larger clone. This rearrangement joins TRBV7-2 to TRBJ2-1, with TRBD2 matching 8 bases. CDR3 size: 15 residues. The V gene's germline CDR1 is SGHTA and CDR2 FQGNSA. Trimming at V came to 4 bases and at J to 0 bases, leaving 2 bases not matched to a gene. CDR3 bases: TGTGCCAGCAGCTGGACTAGCTTCTCCTACAATGAGCAGTTCTTC. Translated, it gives CASSWTSFSYNEQFF.

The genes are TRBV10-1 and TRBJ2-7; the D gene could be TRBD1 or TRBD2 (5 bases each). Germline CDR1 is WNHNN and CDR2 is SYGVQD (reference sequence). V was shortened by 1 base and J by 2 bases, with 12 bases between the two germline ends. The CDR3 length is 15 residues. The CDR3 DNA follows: TGCGCCAGCAGTGAGTTTAGGGACGGAGCCTACGAGCAGTACTTC. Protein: CASSEFRDGAYEQYF.

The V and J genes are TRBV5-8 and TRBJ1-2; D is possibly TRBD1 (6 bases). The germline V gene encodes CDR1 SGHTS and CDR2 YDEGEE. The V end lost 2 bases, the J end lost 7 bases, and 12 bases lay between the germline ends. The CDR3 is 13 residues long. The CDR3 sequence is CASSFPGARGYTF. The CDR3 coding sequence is TGTGCCAGCAGCTTCCCGGGGGCTCGTGGCTACACCTTC.

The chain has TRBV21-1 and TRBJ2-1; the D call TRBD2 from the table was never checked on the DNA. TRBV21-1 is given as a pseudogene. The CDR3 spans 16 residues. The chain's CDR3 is CASSKGTRPPYNEQFF. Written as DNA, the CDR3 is TGTGCCAGCAGCAAAGGGACTAGACCCCCCTACAATGAGCAGTTCTTC.